Included here is one T cell receptor (beta chain) sequence, with context. Per the authors' pipeline: Estimates of nucleated cell counts were drawn from the amplification of reference gene primers. TCRdb's copy holds only in-frame clones and misses some; the assay was immunoSEQ multiplex PCR. The D gene and trimming were derived from the DNA, and the V and J assignments and clone size from that table. This sample has some 460,000 clones, with about nine tenths found just once. These data are taken from a study of blood T cell repertoires in COVID-19. About the research overall: The United States, Italy and Spain supplied acute and convalescent COVID-19 samples.

Grouping used clinical history reported by participants in a survey and questionnaire. Sample: PBMCs or T cells enriched from blood (not recorded which). This clonotype was sampled from a woman between 18 and 30 years old who had recovered from COVID-19.

The CDR3: CASSDSDSSLRYF. The CDR3 bases are TGCGCCAGCAGTGACTCTGACAGCTCCCTGCGGTATTTT. J is TRBJ2-3 and V is TRBV10-1, with D perhaps TRBD1 (5 bases). The CDR3 loop spans 13 amino acids. Germline loops: CDR1 WNHNN, CDR2 SYGVQD (reference sequence). The V end was cut by 3 bases, the J end by 14 bases, with 18 bases between.